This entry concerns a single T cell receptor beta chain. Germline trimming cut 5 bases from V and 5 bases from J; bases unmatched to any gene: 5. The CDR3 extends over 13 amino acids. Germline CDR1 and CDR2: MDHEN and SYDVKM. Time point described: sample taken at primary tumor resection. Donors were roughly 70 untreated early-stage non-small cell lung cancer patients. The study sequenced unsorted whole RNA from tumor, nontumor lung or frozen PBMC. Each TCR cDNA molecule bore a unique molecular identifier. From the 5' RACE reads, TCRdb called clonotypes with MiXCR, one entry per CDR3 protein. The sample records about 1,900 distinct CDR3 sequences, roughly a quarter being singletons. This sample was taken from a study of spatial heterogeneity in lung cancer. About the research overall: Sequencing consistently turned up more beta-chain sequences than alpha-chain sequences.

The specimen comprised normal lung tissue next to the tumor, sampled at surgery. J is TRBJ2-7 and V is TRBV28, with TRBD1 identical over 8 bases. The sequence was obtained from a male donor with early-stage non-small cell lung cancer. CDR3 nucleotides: TGTGCCAGCAGTGCCTCGGACAGGGACGAGCAGTACTTC. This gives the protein CASSASDRDEQYF.